This T cell receptor beta chain was found in a study of identical twins. Between the trimmed V and J ends, which lost 6 bases and 8 bases, there was a span of 13 bases. The CDR3 sequence is 12 residues long. CDR1 and CDR2 (germline): MNHGY, SVAAGI. TCRdb itself ran the 5' RACE reads through MiXCR, one entry per CDR3 protein. The sample lists about 240,000 distinct CDR3 sequences, about 12% occurring once. The sample was also reused in another study, on yellow fever vaccine responses in identical twins.

This receptor was taken from a woman aged 18-29 years in good health. The sequencing sample was made of memory (CD45RO+) T cells sorted from blood. The chain joins TRBV6-9 to TRBJ1-2; the D is unclear. CDR3 residues: CASSRSKGGYTF. DNA of the CDR3: TGTGCCAGCAGCCGATCGAAGGGAGGCTACACCTTC.